The source of this T cell receptor beta chain is a study of neurological immune-mediated disorders. Regarding the study as a whole: HTLV-1-associated myelopathy led in TCR clonal expansion, while multiple sclerosis ranked lowest, below healthy controls. None of the CDR3 amino acid sequences found in expanded clones was shared across subjects. This suggests that the TCR-beta repertoires were private in all groups.

TCRdb reanalysed the 5' RACE reads using MiXCR and keeps one entry per CDR3 protein. The sample has around 16,000 distinct CDR3 sequences; 3% to 3.5% are singletons. Many counts were recorded for this clonotype. Its antigen is still unknown. CDR1 is SQVTM, CDR2 ANQGSEA, per germline. This CDR3 is 14 amino acids long. The V end lost 1 base, the J end lost 3 bases, and 13 bases lay between the germline ends. CD4+ or CD8+ T cells, around 940,000 per library, were used for sorted libraries. The sequencing input was CD8+ T cells from blood. The sequence came from a woman in her forties in good health. The chain employs TRBV29-1 and TRBJ2-7; D is perhaps TRBD2 (6 bases). The CDR3 here is CSVEVRDGGYEQYF. The CDR3 nucleotides read TGCAGCGTTGAAGTCCGGGACGGGGGCTACGAGCAGTACTTC.